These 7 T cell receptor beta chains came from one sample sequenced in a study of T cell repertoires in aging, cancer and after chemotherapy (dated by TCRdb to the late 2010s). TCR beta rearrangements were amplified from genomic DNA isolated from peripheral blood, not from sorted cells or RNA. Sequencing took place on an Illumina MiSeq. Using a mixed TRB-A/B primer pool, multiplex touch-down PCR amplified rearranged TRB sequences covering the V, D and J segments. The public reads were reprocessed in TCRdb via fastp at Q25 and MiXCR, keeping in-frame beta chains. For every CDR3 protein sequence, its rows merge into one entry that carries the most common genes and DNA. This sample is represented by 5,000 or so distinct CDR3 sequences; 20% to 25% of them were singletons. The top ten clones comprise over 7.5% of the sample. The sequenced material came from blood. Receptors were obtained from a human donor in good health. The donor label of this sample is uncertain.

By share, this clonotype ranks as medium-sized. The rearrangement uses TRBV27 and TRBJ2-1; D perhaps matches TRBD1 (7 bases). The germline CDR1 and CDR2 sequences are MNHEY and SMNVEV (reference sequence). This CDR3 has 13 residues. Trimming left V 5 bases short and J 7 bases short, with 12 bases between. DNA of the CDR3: TGTGCCAGCAGTCAGGGGGGTTATAATGAGCAGTTCTTC. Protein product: CASSQGGYNEQFF.

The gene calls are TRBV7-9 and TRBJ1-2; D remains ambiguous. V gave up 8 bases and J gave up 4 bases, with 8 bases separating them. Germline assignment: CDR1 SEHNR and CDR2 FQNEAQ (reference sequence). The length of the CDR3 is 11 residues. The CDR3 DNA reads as TGTGCCAGCGGTGCGGGCTATGGCTACACCTTC. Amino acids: CASGAGYGYTF.

CDR3 in DNA: TGTGCCACCAGTGACCCAGGACTAGCGGGAGCCAATGAGCAGTTCTTC. It encodes CATSDPGLAGANEQFF. The chain couples TRBV24-1 to TRBJ2-1; TRBD2 matches at 13 bases. The V gene end was trimmed by 4 bases and the J gene end by 6 bases; junction bases not matched to a gene: 5. Germline loops: CDR1 KGHDR, CDR2 SFDVKD. CDR3 length: 16 residues.

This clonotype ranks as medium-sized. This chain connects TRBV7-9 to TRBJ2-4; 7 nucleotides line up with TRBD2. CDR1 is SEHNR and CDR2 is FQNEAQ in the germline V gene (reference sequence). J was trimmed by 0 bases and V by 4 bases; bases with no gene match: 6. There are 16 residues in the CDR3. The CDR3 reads CASSSGLGLAKNIQYF. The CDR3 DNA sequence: TGTGCCAGCAGCTCCGGACTAGGGCTAGCCAAAAACATTCAGTACTTC.

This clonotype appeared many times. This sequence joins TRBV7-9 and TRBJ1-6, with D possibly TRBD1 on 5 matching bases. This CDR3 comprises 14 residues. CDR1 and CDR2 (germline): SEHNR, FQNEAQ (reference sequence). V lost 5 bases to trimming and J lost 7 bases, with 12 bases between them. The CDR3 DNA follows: TGTGCCAGCAGCGGGACGGATCCAAATTCACCCCTCCACTTT. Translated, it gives CASSGTDPNSPLHF. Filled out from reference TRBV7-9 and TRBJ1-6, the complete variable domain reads DTGVSQNPRHKITKRGQNVTFRCDPISEHNRLYWYRQTLGQGPEFLTYFQNEAQLEKSRLLSDRFSAERPKGSFSTLEIQRTEQGDSAMYLCASSGTDPNSPLHFGNGTRLTVT.

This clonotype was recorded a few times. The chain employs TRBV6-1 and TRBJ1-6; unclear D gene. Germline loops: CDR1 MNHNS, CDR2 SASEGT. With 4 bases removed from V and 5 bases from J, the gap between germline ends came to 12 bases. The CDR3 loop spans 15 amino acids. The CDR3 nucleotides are TGTGCCAGCAGTGGTTGGGGATCTAATAATTCACCCCTCCACTTT. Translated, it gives CASSGWGSNNSPLHF.

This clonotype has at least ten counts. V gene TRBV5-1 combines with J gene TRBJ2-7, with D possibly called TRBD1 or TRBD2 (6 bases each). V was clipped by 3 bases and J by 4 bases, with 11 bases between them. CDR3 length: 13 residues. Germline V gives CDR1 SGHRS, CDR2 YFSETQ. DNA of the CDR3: TGCGCCAGCAGCTCGCAGGGGACTTACGAGCAGTACTTC. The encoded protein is CASSSQGTYEQYF. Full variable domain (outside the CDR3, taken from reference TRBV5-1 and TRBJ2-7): KAGVTQTPRYLIKTRGQQVTLSCSPISGHRSVSWYQQTPGQGLQFLFEYFSETQRNKGNFPGRFSGRQFSNSRSEMNVSTLELGDSALYLCASSSQGTYEQYFGPGTRLTVT.